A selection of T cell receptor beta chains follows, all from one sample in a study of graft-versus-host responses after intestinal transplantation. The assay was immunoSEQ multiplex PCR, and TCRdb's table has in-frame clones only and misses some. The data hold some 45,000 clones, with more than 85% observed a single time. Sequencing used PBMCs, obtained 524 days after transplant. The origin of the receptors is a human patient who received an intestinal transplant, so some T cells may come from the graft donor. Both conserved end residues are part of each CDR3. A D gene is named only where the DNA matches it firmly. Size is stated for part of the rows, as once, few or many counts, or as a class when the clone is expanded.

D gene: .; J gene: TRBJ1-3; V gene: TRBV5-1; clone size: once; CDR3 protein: CASSLGVGGNTIYF; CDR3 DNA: TGCGCCAGCAGCTTGGGGGTCGGGGGAAACACCATATATTTT
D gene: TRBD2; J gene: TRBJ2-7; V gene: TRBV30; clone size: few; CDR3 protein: CACRLAGGSRGEYF; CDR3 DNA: TGTGCCTGCCGATTGGCGGGAGGCTCTAGGGGGGAGTACTTC
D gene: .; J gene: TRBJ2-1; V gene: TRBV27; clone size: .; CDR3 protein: CASSFSGSSYNEQFF; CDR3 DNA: TGTGCCAGCAGTTTCAGTGGGAGCTCCTACAATGAGCAGTTCTTC
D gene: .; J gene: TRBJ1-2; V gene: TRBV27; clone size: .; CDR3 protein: CASSLTKGYGYTF; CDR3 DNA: TGTGCCAGCAGCCTAACTAAGGGATATGGCTACACCTTC
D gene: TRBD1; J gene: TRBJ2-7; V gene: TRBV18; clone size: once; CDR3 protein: CASSQEGTGGEQYF; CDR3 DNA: TGTGCCAGCTCACAGGAAGGGACAGGGGGCGAGCAGTACTTC
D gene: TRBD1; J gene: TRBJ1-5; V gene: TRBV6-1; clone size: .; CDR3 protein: CASSEILWDRVSNQPQHF; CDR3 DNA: TGTGCCAGCAGTGAAATATTATGGGACAGAGTAAGCAATCAGCCCCAGCATTTT
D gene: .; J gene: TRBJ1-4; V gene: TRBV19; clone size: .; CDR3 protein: CASSTWGAINEKLFF; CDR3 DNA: TGTGCCAGTAGTACCTGGGGCGCGATAAATGAAAAACTGTTTTTT
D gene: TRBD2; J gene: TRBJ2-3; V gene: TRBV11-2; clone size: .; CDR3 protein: CASSLDGGRRIDTQYF; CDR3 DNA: TGTGCCAGCAGCTTAGATGGCGGGAGGAGAATAGATACGCAGTATTTT
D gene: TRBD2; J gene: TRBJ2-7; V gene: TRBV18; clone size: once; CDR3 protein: CASSVGLDRYEQYF; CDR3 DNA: TGTGCCAGCTCAGTTGGACTAGACCGCTACGAGCAGTACTTC
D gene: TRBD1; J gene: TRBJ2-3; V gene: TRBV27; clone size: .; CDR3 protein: CAGLDRPPDTQYF; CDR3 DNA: TGTGCCGGACTGGACAGGCCCCCAGATACGCAGTATTTT
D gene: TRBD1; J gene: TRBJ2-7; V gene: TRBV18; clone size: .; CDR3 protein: CASSPRTGGSYEQYF; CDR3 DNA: TGTGCCAGCTCACCACGGACAGGGGGTTCCTACGAGCAGTACTTC
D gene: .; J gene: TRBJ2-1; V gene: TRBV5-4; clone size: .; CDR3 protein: CASSLESGRGPYNEQFF; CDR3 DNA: TGTGCCAGCAGCTTGGAATCGGGGCGGGGGCCGTACAATGAGCAGTTCTTC
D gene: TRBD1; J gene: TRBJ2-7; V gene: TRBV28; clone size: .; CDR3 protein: CASGYRGASYEQYF; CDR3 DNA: TGTGCCAGCGGGTACAGGGGGGCCTCCTACGAGCAGTACTTC
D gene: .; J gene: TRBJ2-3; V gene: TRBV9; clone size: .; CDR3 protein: CASSVDPGRGTDTQYF; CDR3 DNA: TGTGCCAGCAGCGTAGACCCAGGAAGGGGCACAGATACGCAGTATTTT
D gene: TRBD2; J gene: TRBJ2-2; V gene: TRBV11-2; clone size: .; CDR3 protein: CASNPRSGGANTGELFF; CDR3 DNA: TGTGCCAGCAACCCCCGATCGGGGGGGGCGAACACCGGGGAGCTGTTTTTT
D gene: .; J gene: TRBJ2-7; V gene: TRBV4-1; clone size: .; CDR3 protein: CASSQRQSYEQYF; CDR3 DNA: TGCGCCAGCAGCCAAAGACAGTCCTACGAGCAGTACTTC
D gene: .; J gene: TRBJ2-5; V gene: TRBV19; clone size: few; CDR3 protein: CASSTAREETQYF; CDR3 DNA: TGTGCCAGTAGTACCGCCCGGGAAGAGACCCAGTACTTC
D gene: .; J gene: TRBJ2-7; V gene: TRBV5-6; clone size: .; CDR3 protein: CASRPWGSYEQYF; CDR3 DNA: TGTGCCAGCAGACCCTGGGGCAGCTACGAGCAGTACTTC
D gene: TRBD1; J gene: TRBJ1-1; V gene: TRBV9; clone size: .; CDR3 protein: CASSGEGQGGTEAFF; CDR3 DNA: TGTGCCAGCAGCGGGGAGGGACAGGGAGGAACTGAAGCTTTCTTT
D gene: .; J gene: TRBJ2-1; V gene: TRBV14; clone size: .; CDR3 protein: CASSQDYYNEQFF; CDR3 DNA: TGTGCCAGCAGCCAGGACTATTACAATGAGCAGTTCTTC
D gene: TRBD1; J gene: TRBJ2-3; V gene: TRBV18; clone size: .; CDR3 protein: CASSPGQGSDTQYF; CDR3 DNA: TGTGCCAGCTCACCGGGACAGGGTTCAGATACGCAGTATTTT
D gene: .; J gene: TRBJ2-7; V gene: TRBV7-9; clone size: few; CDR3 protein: CASSLVLGDSYEQYF; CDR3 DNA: TGTGCCAGCAGCTTAGTACTGGGTGACTCCTACGAGCAGTACTTC
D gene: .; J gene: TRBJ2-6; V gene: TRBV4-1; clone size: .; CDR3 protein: CASSQGGGSGANVLTF; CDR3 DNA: TGCGCCAGCAGTCAAGGGGGAGGGTCTGGGGCCAACGTCCTGACTTTC
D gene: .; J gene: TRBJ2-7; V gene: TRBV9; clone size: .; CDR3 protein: CASSVAPTYEQYF; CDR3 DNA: TGTGCCAGCAGCGTAGCTCCAACCTACGAGCAGTACTTC
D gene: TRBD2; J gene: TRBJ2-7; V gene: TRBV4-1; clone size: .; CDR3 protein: CASSHGTSGREQYF; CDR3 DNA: TGCGCCAGCAGCCACGGGACTAGCGGGAGGGAGCAGTACTTC
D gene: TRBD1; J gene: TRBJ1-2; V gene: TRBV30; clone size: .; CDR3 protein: CAWRGRDRANLEWTF; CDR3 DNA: TGTGCCTGGAGGGGCCGGGACAGGGCGAACTTGGAATGGACCTTC
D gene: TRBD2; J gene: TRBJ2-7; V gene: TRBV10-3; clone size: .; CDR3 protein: CAISLGLAGDEQYF; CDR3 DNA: TGTGCCATCAGCTTGGGACTAGCGGGAGACGAGCAGTACTTC
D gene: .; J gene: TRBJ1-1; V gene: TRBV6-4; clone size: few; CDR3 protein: CASSDRSGTEAFF; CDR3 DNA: TGTGCCAGCAGTGACAGGTCGGGCACTGAAGCTTTCTTT
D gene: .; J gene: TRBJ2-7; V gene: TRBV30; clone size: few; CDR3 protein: CAWSVLTAYEQYF; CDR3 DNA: TGTGCCTGGAGTGTACTGACAGCCTACGAGCAGTACTTC
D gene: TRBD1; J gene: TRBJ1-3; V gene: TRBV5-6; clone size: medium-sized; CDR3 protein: CASSWGQGRGNTIYF; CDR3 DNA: TGTGCCAGCAGTTGGGGACAGGGGCGAGGAAACACCATATATTTT
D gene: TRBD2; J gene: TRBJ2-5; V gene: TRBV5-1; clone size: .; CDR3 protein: CASSPGLAGVGGETQYF; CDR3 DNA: TGCGCCAGCAGCCCGGGACTAGCGGGAGTAGGGGGGGAGACCCAGTACTTC
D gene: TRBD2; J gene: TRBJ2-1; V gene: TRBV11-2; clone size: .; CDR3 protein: CASSLGRLAGGPYNEQFF; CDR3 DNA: TGTGCCAGCAGCTTAGGTCGGCTAGCGGGGGGTCCCTACAATGAGCAGTTCTTC
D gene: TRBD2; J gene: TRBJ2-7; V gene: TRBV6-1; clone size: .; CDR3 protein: CASTPGGSSYEQYF; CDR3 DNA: TGTGCCAGCACTCCGGGGGGAAGCTCCTACGAGCAGTACTTC
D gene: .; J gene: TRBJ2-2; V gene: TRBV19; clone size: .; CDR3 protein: CASSVHRAGELFF; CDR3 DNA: TGTGCCAGTAGTGTTCACAGGGCCGGGGAGCTGTTTTTT
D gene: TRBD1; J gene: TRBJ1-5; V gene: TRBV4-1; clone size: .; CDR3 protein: CASSQAGQGNQPQHF; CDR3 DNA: TGCGCCAGCAGCCAAGCTGGACAGGGAAATCAGCCCCAGCATTTT
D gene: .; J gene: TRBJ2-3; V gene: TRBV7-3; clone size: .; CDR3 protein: CASSIGPGGVDTQYF; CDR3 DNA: TGTGCCAGCAGTATTGGCCCGGGGGGCGTAGATACGCAGTATTTT
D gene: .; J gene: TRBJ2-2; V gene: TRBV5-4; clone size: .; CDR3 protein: CASSLDTASSLRNTGELFF; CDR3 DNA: TGTGCCAGCAGCTTGGATACCGCCAGCTCTCTTCGAAACACCGGGGAGCTGTTTTTT
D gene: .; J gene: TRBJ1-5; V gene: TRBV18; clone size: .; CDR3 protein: CASSPGADSNQPQHF; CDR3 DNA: TGTGCCAGCTCACCAGGGGCAGATAGCAATCAGCCCCAGCATTTT
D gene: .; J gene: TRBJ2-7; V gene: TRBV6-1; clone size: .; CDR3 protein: CASSHSYEQYF; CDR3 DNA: TGTGCCAGCAGCCATTCCTACGAGCAGTACTTC
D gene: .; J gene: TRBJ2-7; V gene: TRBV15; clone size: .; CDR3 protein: CATSVSRTKSYEQYF; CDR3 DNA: TGTGCCACCAGTGTAAGTCGGACTAAATCCTACGAGCAGTACTTC
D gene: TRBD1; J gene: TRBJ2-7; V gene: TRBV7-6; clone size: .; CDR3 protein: CASSSGTGFYEQYF; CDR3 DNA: TGTGCCAGCAGCTCCGGGACAGGGTTCTACGAGCAGTACTTC
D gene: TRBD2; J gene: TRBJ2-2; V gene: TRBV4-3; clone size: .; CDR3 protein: CASRRTSGSAGELFF; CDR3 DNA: TGCGCCAGCCGACGGACTAGCGGGAGTGCCGGGGAGCTGTTTTTT
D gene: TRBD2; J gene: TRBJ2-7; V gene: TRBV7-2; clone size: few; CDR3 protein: CASSLDGTSGYEQYF; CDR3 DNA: TGTGCCAGCAGCTTAGACGGGACTAGCGGCTACGAGCAGTACTTC
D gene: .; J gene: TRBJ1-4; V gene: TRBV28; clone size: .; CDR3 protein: CAAGGAAPTRMFF; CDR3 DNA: TGTGCCGCGGGGGGGGCTGCCCCAACAAGGATGTTTTTT
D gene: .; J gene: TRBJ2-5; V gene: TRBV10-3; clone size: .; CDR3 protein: CAISESSGTQETQYF; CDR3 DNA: TGTGCCATCAGTGAGTCATCGGGGACCCAAGAGACCCAGTACTTC
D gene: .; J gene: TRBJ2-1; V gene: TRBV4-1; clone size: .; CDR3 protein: CASSQVGQSSYNEQFF; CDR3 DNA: TGCGCCAGCAGCCAAGTTGGGCAAAGCTCCTACAATGAGCAGTTCTTC
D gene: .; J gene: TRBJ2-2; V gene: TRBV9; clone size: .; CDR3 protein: CASSVGRVTGELFF; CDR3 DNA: TGTGCCAGCAGCGTCGGTCGGGTCACCGGGGAGCTGTTTTTT